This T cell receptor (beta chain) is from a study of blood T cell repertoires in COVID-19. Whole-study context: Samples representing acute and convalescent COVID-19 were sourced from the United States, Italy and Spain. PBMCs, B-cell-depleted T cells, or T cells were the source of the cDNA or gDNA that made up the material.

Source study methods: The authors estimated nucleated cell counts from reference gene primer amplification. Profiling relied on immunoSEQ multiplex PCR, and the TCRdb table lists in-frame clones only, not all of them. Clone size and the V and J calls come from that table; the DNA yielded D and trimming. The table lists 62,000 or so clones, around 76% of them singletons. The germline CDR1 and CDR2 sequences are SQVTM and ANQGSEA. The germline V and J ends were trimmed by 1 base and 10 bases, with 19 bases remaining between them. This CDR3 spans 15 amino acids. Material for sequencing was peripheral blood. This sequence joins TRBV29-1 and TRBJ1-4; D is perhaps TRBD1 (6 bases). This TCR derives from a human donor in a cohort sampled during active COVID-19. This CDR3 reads CSVEAAGTQAAKLFF. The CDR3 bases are TGCAGCGTTGAAGCTGCCGGGACACAAGCCGCAAAACTGTTTTTT.